This T cell receptor (beta chain) was documented in a study of blood T cell repertoires in COVID-19. As for the study in general: Donors in the United States, Italy and Spain gave samples during acute or convalescent COVID-19.

Original data processing: Reference gene primer amplification gave estimated nucleated cell counts. Assay: immunoSEQ multiplex PCR; the TCRdb copy retains only in-frame clones and omits some. From that table come the V and J calls and clone size; the DNA was used to work out D and trimming. Of more than 95,000 clones listed, more than 85% are singletons. Sequences were obtained from peripheral blood. The receptor was derived from a human donor in a cohort sampled during active COVID-19.

CDR3 amino acids: CASSQYSGSYNEQFF. CDR3 DNA: TGTGCCAGCAGCCAATATAGCGGGAGCTACAATGAGCAGTTCTTC. The chain employs TRBV14 and TRBJ2-1; 9 positions agree with TRBD2. CDR3 size: 15 residues. With V trimmed by 2 bases and J by 3 bases, 2 bases remained unmatched. Germline V CDR1 and CDR2: SGHDN, FVKESK.